The sequence of this TCR beta chain was determined in a study of T cell responses to AZD1222 COVID-19 vaccine. Germline-derived CDR1 and CDR2 are MDHEN and SYDVKM. This CDR3 has 12 amino acids. Trimming shortened V by 5 bases and J by 6 bases, and 10 bases separated the two germline ends. A word on this clone: Its antigen remains unknown.

TCRdb keeps only in-frame clones here, not all; method: immunoSEQ multiplex PCR. The table shows about 130,000 clones, with around 90% occurring only once. Study findings and constraints: It should be noted that donors were predominantly white British and more often female, and clonal diversity was possibly underestimated. Seropositive AZD1222 recipients at baseline numbered only five or six. Researchers report vaccine-associated CD4 TCRs spanning spike, with dominance at 160-218 and 743-854.

This material consisted of peripheral blood, taken on day 0 of AZD1222 vaccination. The TCR sequence derives from an adult in good health. This chain joins TRBV28 and TRBJ1-2; a possible D gene is TRBD1 (6 bases). CDR3 bases: TGTGCCAGCAGTGCAGGGGTAAATGGCTACACCTTC. This gives the protein CASSAGVNGYTF.